The clone carrying this T cell receptor beta chain was observed a handful of times. Its antigen remains unidentified. V was cut by 7 bases and J by 3 bases, with 16 bases left in between. The CDR3 totals 14 residues. Molecular-barcoded quantitative 5'-RACE produced these TCR beta libraries. TCRdb independently ran MiXCR on the 5' RACE reads; one entry per CDR3 protein. This table has approximately 220,000 distinct CDR3 sequences, approximately 24% appearing once. This record comes from a study of CD8 T cells in ankylosing spondylitis. The study, taken as a whole, reports: There was reportedly significant enrichment of clones that were disease-linked in matched ankylosing spondylitis synovial fluid.

This TCR was sampled from a male donor with ankylosing spondylitis or in good health (not recorded which). Sequencing was done on a sample of blood, either unsorted or a sorted T cell fraction (not recorded which). The chain couples TRBV12-3 or TRBV12-4 to TRBJ2-7; D unclear. The CDR3 reads CASTIRASSYEQYF. CDR3 coding DNA: TGTGCCAGCACCATTAGGGCTAGTAGCTACGAGCAGTACTTC.